The next 30 T cell receptor beta chains were all read from a single sample in a study of blood T cell repertoires in COVID-19. This table comes from immunoSEQ multiplex PCR, and its TCRdb copy is limited to in-frame clones, with some not included. Of 150,000 to 190,000 clones in the sample, 84% were seen once. Sequences were obtained from PBMCs or T cells enriched from blood (not recorded which). The receptors here all came from a man aged 45 to 65 who had recovered from COVID-19.

This chain connects TRBV18 to TRBJ1-3; D not certain. This CDR3 has 19 residues. Deletions cut 3 bases from V and 0 bases from J, with 21 bases between. Germline V lookup: CDR1 KGHSH, CDR2 LQKENI. The CDR3 sequence: CASSPGVTEPRISGNTIYF. The CDR3 nucleotides read TGTGCCAGCTCACCGGGTGTTACGGAGCCACGAATCTCTGGAAACACCATATATTTT.

This clone was seen a single time. The rearrangement joins TRBV19 to TRBJ1-2; no clear D. From germline, CDR1 is LNHDA and CDR2 SQIVND (reference sequence). The germline V and J ends were trimmed by 3 bases and 8 bases, with 16 bases remaining between them. This CDR3 spans 14 amino acids. Here the CDR3 reads CASSIRRSVLGYTF. DNA of the CDR3: TGTGCCAGTAGTATCCGACGGAGCGTCCTAGGCTACACCTTC.

By its share, this clone is medium-sized. The chain carries TRBV4-1 and TRBJ1-1; D may be TRBD1 (5 bases). This CDR3 spans 14 amino acids. The germline V gene has CDR1 MGHRA and CDR2 YSYEKL. V was trimmed by 5 bases and J by 4 bases, leaving 14 bases between them. CDR3 sequence (DNA): TGCGCCAGCAGCGTTCGCAGGGAGGGCACTGAAGCTTTCTTT. This gives the protein CASSVRREGTEAFF.

The chain has TRBV18 and TRBJ2-5; the D gene is possibly TRBD1 (6 bases). Looked up from germline, CDR1 is KGHSH and CDR2 is LQKENI. The CDR3 is 15 residues long. The V end lost 3 bases, the J end lost 0 bases, and 11 bases lay between the germline ends. The CDR3 sequence is CASSPQGQNQETQYF. The CDR3 DNA sequence: TGTGCCAGCTCACCCCAAGGACAGAACCAAGAGACCCAGTACTTC.

This rearrangement joins TRBV7-8 to TRBJ2-7; possible D gene TRBD2, 7 bases. This CDR3 contains 14 residues. The ends were cut back, 2 bases at V and 4 bases at J, with 12 bases in the middle. Germline assignment: CDR1 SGHVS and CDR2 FQNEAQ. DNA for the CDR3: TGTGCCAGCAGCTTAACGGGGGGCTTTTACGAGCAGTACTTC. Its protein is CASSLTGGFYEQYF.

The DNA for the CDR3 is TGTGCCAGCAGTGAATCAGGGCTCAATCAGCCCCAGCATTTT. Its translation: CASSESGLNQPQHF. The rearrangement links TRBV6-1 to TRBJ1-5, with D tentatively TRBD1 (5 bases). Germline V lookup: CDR1 MNHNS, CDR2 SASEGT. The CDR3 is 14 amino acids. Trimming took 2 bases from V and 3 from J, leaving 8 bases between them.

The gene calls are TRBV7-2 and TRBJ2-3; maybe TRBD2 (6 bases). The germline V gene encodes CDR1 SGHTA and CDR2 FQGNSA. This CDR3 is 14 amino acids long. The ends were cut back, 0 bases at V and 4 bases at J, with 8 bases in the middle. This CDR3 reads CASSLALAADTQYF. CDR3 bases: TGTGCCAGCAGCTTAGCACTAGCAGCAGATACGCAGTATTTT.

This clone showed up just a few times. The chain's CDR3 is CASSNHPGTGFNYGYTF. The DNA for the CDR3 is TGTGCCAGCAGCAATCATCCCGGGACAGGGTTTAACTATGGCTACACCTTC. This rearrangement joins TRBV7-9 to TRBJ1-2; 9 bases are shared with TRBD1. V was clipped by 5 bases and J by 1 base; unmatched bases: 11. CDR1 and CDR2 (germline): SEHNR, FQNEAQ (reference sequence). The CDR3 has 17 residues.

This chain uses TRBV18 with TRBJ1-1; 9 bases agree with TRBD1. The V segment lost 7 bases and the J segment 3 bases; nucleotides outside the gene matches: 6. Germline V gene lookup returns CDR1 KGHSH and CDR2 LQKENI. The CDR3 runs 14 residues. DNA for the CDR3: TGTGCCAGCTTCCCCGGGACAGGGTACACTGAAGCTTTCTTT. Translating it yields CASFPGTGYTEAFF.

About this clone itself: In the same sample, other DNA sequences code for this CDR3. The chain employs TRBV3-1 (or the pseudogene TRBV3-2) and TRBJ1-1, with 7 bases that match TRBD1. This CDR3 region has 13 residues. Germline CDR1 and CDR2: LGHDT and YNNKEL (reference sequence). Trimming removed 1 base from V and 4 bases from J; junction bases left unmatched: 0. The CDR3 DNA is TGTGCCAGCAGCCAAGCAGGGGGCACTGAAGCTTTCTTT. This codes for CASSQAGGTEAFF.

The genes are TRBV5-5 and TRBJ1-5; a weak D match, TRBD1 (6 bases). V was cut by 0 bases and J by 1 base, with 11 bases left in between. CDR3 length equals 16 residues. Germline CDR1 and CDR2: SGHKS and YYEKEE (reference sequence). The CDR3 loop is CASSLGQGISNQPQHF. CDR3 coding DNA: TGTGCCAGCAGCTTGGGGCAGGGGATCAGCAATCAGCCCCAGCATTTT.

This clone was recorded once. At the DNA level, this CDR3 is encoded by other sequences in the same sample as well. The chain has TRBV18 and TRBJ1-5; the D is unclear. Germline V CDR1 and CDR2: KGHSH, LQKENI. Trimming took 2 bases from V and 4 from J, leaving 9 bases between them. This CDR3 contains 14 residues. Here the CDR3 reads CASSPSGGNQPQHF. In nucleotides, the CDR3 is TGTGCCAGCTCACCAAGCGGAGGAAATCAGCCCCAGCATTTT. Full variable domain (outside the CDR3, taken from reference TRBV18 and TRBJ1-5): NAGVMQNPRHLVRRRGQEARLRCSPMKGHSHVYWYRQLPEEGLKFMVYLQKENIIDESGMPKERFSAEFPKEGPSILRIQQVVRGDSAAYFCASSPSGGNQPQHFGDGTRLSIL.

The rearrangement links TRBV19 to TRBJ1-2; D might be TRBD1 (5 bases). This CDR3 is 16 amino acids long. Trimming removed 6 bases at V and 7 bases at J, with 24 bases between. The germline V gene has CDR1 LNHDA and CDR2 SQIVND (reference sequence). CDR3 sequence reads: CASRRLDGGNPGGYTF. In DNA form, the CDR3 reads TGTGCCAGTAGGCGCCTGGACGGGGGGAATCCGGGTGGCTACACCTTC. The whole variable domain, filled in from reference TRBV19 and TRBJ1-2, reads DGGITQSPKYLFRKEGQNVTLSCEQNLNHDAMYWYRQDPGQGLRLIYYSQIVNDFQKGDIAEGYSVSREKKESFPLTVTSAQKNPTAFYLCASRRLDGGNPGGYTFGSGTRLTVV.

This clone was seen more than once but under ten times. The rearrangement links TRBV7-9 to TRBJ2-7, with a possible D match to TRBD2 (5 bases). The germline V gene encodes CDR1 SEHNR and CDR2 FQNEAQ (reference sequence). The CDR3 consists of 15 residues. Trimming cost V 1 base and J 3 bases, with 13 bases left between them. CDR3 loop: CASSLVAGLIYEQYF. DNA for the CDR3: TGTGCCAGCAGCTTAGTGGCGGGCCTCATCTACGAGCAGTACTTC.

The CDR3 nucleotides read TGTGCCAGCAGACCCCGACAGGCCCTAAATGAAAAACTGTTTTTT. As protein: CASRPRQALNEKLFF. This sequence joins TRBV6-5 and TRBJ1-4; D perhaps matches TRBD1 (6 bases). Trimming took off 6 bases at V and 5 bases at J, with 16 bases between the two ends. The CDR3 totals 15 residues. Germline loops: CDR1 MNHEY, CDR2 SVGAGI.

V is TRBV19 and J is TRBJ1-6, with D possibly matching TRBD1 (6 bases). V was shortened by 0 bases and J by 9 bases, with 9 bases between the two germline ends. The germline V gene encodes CDR1 LNHDA and CDR2 SQIVND (reference sequence). CDR3 length: 14 amino acids. The CDR3 region has the DNA TGTGCCAGTAGTATAGAGGGGGCTGGTTCACCCCTCCACTTT. This gives the protein CASSIEGAGSPLHF. The whole variable domain, remainder taken from reference TRBV19 and TRBJ1-6, is DGGITQSPKYLFRKEGQNVTLSCEQNLNHDAMYWYRQDPGQGLRLIYYSQIVNDFQKGDIAEGYSVSREKKESFPLTVTSAQKNPTAFYLCASSIEGAGSPLHFGNGTRLTVT.

The chain couples TRBV6-2 or TRBV6-3 to TRBJ1-1; TRBD1 might be the D (5 bases). V was cut by 4 bases and J by 2 bases, with 17 bases left in between. The germline V gene encodes CDR1 MNHEY and CDR2 SVGEGT. This CDR3 region has 16 residues. The CDR3 reads CASSLKGPSVNTEAFF. The CDR3 nucleotides read TGTGCCAGCAGTTTGAAGGGGCCTTCAGTAAACACTGAAGCTTTCTTT.

In this sample, this clone turned up a few times. The chain combines TRBV7-2 with TRBJ2-3; TRBD2 agrees at 8 bases. CDR1 is SGHTA, CDR2 FQGNSA, per germline. V was clipped by 5 bases and J by 2 bases; unmatched bases: 6. CDR3 length equals 15 residues. CDR3 nucleotides: TGTGCCAGCAGCCCTAAGCGGGGGTTCACAGATACGCAGTATTTT. It specifies CASSPKRGFTDTQYF.

J is TRBJ2-2 and V is TRBV9; maybe TRBD1 (5 bases). Germline CDR1 is SGDLS and CDR2 is YYNGEE. The V gene lost 0 bases and the J gene lost 1 base, with 7 bases spanning the gap. The CDR3 runs 15 residues. This CDR3 reads CASSVEQVNTGELFF. The DNA of the CDR3 is TGTGCCAGCAGCGTAGAACAGGTGAACACCGGGGAGCTGTTTTTT. Complete variable domain (other parts from reference TRBV9 and TRBJ2-2): DSGVTQTPKHLITATGQRVTLRCSPRSGDLSVYWYQQSLDQGLQFLIQYYNGEERAKGNILERFSAQQFPDLHSELNLSSLELGDSALYFCASSVEQVNTGELFFGEGSRLTVL.

The chain has TRBV18 and TRBJ1-1, with 8 bases that match TRBD1. J gave up 3 bases and V 2 bases, and 5 bases lay outside the gene matches. Germline loops: CDR1 KGHSH, CDR2 LQKENI. The CDR3 runs to 15 residues. The CDR3 reads CASSPNTGGDTEAFF. In DNA form, the CDR3 reads TGTGCCAGCTCACCAAACACAGGGGGGGACACTGAAGCTTTCTTT.

This clone was recorded once. V usage is TRBV3-1 (or the pseudogene TRBV3-2) and J usage is TRBJ1-6, with D perhaps matching TRBD1 (5 bases). Germline V CDR1 and CDR2: LGHDT, YNNKEL (reference sequence). V shed 0 bases and J shed 7 bases, with 16 bases lying between them. This CDR3 is 17 amino acids long. This CDR3 reads CASSQDSGAGRNSPLHF. CDR3 bases: TGTGCCAGCAGCCAAGATTCCGGGGCCGGGAGGAATTCACCCCTCCACTTT.

This chain uses TRBV6-5 with TRBJ2-1, with 9 bases fitting TRBD1. The CDR3 totals 15 residues. The junction had 8 bases not matched to a gene; V was cut back by 6 bases and J by 5 bases. Germline V CDR1 and CDR2: MNHEY, SVGAGI. The CDR3 nucleotides read TGTGCCAGCAGAGACAGGGGGTTTTTGGACAATGAGCAGTTCTTC. It is translated as CASRDRGFLDNEQFF.

This chain uses TRBV10-1 with TRBJ1-1; 8 nucleotides line up with TRBD1. This CDR3 is 15 amino acids long. Trimming at V came to 0 bases and at J to 5 bases, leaving 5 bases not matched to a gene. The germline V gene has CDR1 WNHNN and CDR2 SYGVQD (reference sequence). The CDR3 protein is CASSESWTGPTEAFF. The CDR3 DNA is TGCGCCAGCAGTGAGTCCTGGACAGGGCCAACTGAAGCTTTCTTT.

In its sample, this clone was seen once. The gene calls are TRBV3-1 (or the pseudogene TRBV3-2) and TRBJ1-2; D is unresolved. CDR3 length equals 16 residues. Per the germline V gene, CDR1 is LGHDT and CDR2 is YNNKEL (reference sequence). Between the trimmed V and J ends, which lost 0 bases and 4 bases, there was a span of 15 bases. The DNA for the CDR3 is TGTGCCAGCAGCCAAGAGGAGACGGAGGTGGGCTATGGCTACACCTTC. It codes for CASSQEETEVGYGYTF.

The chain uses TRBV27 and TRBJ1-1, with D possibly TRBD1 on 5 matching bases. This CDR3 contains 13 residues. The germline V and J ends were trimmed by 1 base and 4 bases, with 7 bases remaining between them. CDR1 is MNHEY and CDR2 is SMNVEV in the germline V gene (reference sequence). The CDR3 spells CASSLYQGTEAFF. CDR3 DNA: TGTGCCAGCAGTTTATACCAGGGCACTGAAGCTTTCTTT.

The V gene is TRBV15, the J gene TRBJ1-2, with TRBD1 matching over 7 bases. The CDR3 is 16 amino acids. Trimming cost V 5 bases and J 4 bases; bases outside gene matches: 13. Germline-derived CDR1 and CDR2 are LNHNV and YYDKDF (reference sequence). Here the CDR3 DNA reads TGTGCCACCAGCCGAAGCAGACAGGGAAGGGGCTATGGCTACACCTTC. Translating it yields CATSRSRQGRGYGYTF.

In this sample, this clone turned up once. The CDR3 is CASSPGTAGNTIYF. The CDR3 coding sequence is TGTGCCAGCAGCCCCGGGACAGCTGGAAACACCATATATTTT. The rearrangement joins TRBV7-2 to TRBJ1-3, with 7 bases aligning to TRBD1. CDR3 length equals 14 residues. The V gene end was trimmed by 5 bases and the J gene end by 2 bases; junction bases not matched to a gene: 3. CDR1 SGHTA and CDR2 FQGNSA come from the germline V gene.

V usage is TRBV7-2 and J usage is TRBJ2-1; 10 nucleotides line up with TRBD1. CDR1 and CDR2 from the germline V gene are SGHTA and FQGNSA. V lost 2 bases to trimming and J lost 2 bases; unmatched junction nucleotides: 6. The CDR3 runs 17 residues. DNA for the CDR3: TGTGCCAGCAGCTTATTTAAGGGGACAGGGGCCTACAATGAGCAGTTCTTC. Translation: CASSLFKGTGAYNEQFF. Together with reference TRBV7-2 and TRBJ2-1, the CDR3 gives the full variable domain: GAGVSQSPSNKVTEKGKDVELRCDPISGHTALYWYRQSLGQGLEFLIYFQGNSAPDKSGLPSDRFSAERTGGSVSTLTIQRTQQEDSAVYLCASSLFKGTGAYNEQFFGPGTRLTVL.

The rearrangement joins TRBV7-9 to TRBJ1-3; tentatively, D is TRBD1 (5 bases). Germline V gene sequence: CDR1 SEHNR, CDR2 FQNEAQ (reference sequence). V was trimmed by 1 base and J by 0 bases, leaving 7 bases between them. The CDR3 runs 15 residues. CDR3 loop: CASSLGQTSGNTIYF. CDR3 nucleotides: TGTGCCAGCAGCTTAGGACAGACCTCTGGAAACACCATATATTTT.

The genes are TRBV5-1 and TRBJ2-1, with D perhaps TRBD2 (6 bases). Germline V CDR1 and CDR2: SGHRS, YFSETQ. The CDR3 has 13 residues. Deletions cut 0 bases from V and 7 bases from J, with 8 bases between. The CDR3 nucleotides read TGCGCCAGCAGCTTGGCGGGGGAGAATGAGCAGTTCTTC. Protein product: CASSLAGENEQFF. Drawing the rest from reference TRBV5-1 and TRBJ2-1, the complete variable domain is KAGVTQTPRYLIKTRGQQVTLSCSPISGHRSVSWYQQTPGQGLQFLFEYFSETQRNKGNFPGRFSGRQFSNSRSEMNVSTLELGDSALYLCASSLAGENEQFFGPGTRLTVL.